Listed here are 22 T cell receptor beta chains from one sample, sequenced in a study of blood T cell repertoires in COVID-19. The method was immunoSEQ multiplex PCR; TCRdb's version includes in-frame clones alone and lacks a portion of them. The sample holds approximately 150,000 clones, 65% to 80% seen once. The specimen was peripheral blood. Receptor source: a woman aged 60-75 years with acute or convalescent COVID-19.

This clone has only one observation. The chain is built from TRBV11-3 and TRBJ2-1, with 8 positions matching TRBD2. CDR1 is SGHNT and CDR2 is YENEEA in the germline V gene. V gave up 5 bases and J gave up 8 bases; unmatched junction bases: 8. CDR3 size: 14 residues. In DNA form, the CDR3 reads TGTGCCAGCAGCACGGGACTAGGTTTCCATGAGCAGTTCTTC. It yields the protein CASSTGLGFHEQFF.

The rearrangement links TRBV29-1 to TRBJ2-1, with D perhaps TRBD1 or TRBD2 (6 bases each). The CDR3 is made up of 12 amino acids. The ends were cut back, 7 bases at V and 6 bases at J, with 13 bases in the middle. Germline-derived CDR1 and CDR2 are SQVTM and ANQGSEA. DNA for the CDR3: TGCAGCGGGGGGCAGGGAGGCAATGAGCAGTTCTTC. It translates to CSGGQGGNEQFF.

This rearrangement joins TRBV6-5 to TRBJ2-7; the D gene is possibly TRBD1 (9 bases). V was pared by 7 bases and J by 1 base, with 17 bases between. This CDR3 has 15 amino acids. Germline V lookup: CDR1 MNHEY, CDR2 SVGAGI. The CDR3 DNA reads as TGTGCCAGCACCGCGGGGGGACAGGGATCCTACGAGCAGTACTTC. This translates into CASTAGGQGSYEQYF.

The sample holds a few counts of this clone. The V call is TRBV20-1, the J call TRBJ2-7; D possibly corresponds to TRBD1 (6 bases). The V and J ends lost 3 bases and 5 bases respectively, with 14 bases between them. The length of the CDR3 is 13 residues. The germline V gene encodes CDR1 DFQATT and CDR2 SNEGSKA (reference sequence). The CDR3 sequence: CSASSQGNHEQYF. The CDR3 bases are TGCAGTGCTAGTAGTCAGGGGAACCACGAGCAGTACTTC.

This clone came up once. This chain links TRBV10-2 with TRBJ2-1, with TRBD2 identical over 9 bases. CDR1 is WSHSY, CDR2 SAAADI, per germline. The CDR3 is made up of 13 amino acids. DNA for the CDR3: TGCGCTACAAATAGCGGGAGCGGTAATGAGCAGTTCTTC. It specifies CATNSGSGNEQFF.

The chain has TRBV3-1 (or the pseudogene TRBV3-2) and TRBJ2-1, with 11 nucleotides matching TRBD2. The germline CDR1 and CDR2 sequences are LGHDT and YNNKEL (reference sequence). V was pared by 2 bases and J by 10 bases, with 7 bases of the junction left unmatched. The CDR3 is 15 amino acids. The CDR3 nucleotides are TGTGCCAGCAGCCAAATACTAGCGGGAGTGTCGGAGCAGTTCTTC. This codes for CASSQILAGVSEQFF.

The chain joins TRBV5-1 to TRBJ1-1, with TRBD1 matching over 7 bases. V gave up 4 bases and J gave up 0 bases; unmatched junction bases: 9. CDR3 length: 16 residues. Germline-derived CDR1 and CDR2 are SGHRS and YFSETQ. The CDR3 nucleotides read TGCGCCAGCAGCCTCGACAGGGAACTAATGAACACTGAAGCTTTCTTT. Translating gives CASSLDRELMNTEAFF.

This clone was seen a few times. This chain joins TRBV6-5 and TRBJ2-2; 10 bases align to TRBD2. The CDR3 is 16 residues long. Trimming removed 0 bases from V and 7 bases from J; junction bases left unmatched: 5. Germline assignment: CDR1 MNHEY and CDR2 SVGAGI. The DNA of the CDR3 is TGTGCCAGCAGTTACTCAGCGGGAGGGCCAGGCGGGGAGCTGTTTTTT. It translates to CASSYSAGGPGGELFF.

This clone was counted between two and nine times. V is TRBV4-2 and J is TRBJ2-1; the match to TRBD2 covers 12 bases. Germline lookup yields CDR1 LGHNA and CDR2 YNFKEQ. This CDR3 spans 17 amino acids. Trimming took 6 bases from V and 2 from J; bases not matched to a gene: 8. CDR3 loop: CASSSTLAGGPYNEQFF. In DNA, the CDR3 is TGTGCCAGCAGTTCGACTCTAGCGGGAGGGCCCTACAATGAGCAGTTCTTC.

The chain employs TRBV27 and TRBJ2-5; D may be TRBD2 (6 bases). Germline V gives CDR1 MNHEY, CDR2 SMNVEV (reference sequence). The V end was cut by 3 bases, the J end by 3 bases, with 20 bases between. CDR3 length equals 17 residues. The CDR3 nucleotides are TGTGCCAGCAGTTTCTTATCGGGAGCCTCCCAAAAAGAGACCCAGTACTTC. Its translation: CASSFLSGASQKETQYF.

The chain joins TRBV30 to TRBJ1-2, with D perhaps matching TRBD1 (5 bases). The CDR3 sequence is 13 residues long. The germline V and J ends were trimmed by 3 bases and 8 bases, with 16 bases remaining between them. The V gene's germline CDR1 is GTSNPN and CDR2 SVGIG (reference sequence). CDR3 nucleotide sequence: TGTGCCTGGAGCCTTAGGGGCGTTGACGGCTACACCTTC. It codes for CAWSLRGVDGYTF.

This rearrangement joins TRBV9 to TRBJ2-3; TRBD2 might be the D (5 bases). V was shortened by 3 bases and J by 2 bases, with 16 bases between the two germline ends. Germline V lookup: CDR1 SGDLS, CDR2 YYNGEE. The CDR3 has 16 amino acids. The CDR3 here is CASSGGSLLVTDTQYF. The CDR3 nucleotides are TGTGCCAGCAGCGGAGGGTCCCTACTAGTCACAGATACGCAGTATTTT.

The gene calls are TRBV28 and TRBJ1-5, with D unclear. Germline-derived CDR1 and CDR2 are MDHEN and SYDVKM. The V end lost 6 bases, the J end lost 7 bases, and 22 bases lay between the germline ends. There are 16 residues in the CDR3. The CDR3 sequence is CASRAYLRGKLQPQHF. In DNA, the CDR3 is TGTGCCAGCAGGGCATATTTACGAGGAAAATTGCAGCCCCAGCATTTT.

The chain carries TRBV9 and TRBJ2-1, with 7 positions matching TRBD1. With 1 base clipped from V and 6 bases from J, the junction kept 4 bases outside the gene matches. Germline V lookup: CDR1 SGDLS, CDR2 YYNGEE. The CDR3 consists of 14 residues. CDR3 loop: CASSVISGGNEQFF. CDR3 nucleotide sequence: TGTGCCAGCAGCGTAATATCAGGGGGCAATGAGCAGTTCTTC.

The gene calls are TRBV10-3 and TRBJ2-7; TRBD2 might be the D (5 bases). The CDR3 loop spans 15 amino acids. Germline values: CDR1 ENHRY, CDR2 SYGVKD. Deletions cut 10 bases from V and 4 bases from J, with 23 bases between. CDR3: CATEVGESPAYEQYF. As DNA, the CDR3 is TGTGCCACGGAAGTCGGGGAGAGTCCAGCTTACGAGCAGTACTTC.

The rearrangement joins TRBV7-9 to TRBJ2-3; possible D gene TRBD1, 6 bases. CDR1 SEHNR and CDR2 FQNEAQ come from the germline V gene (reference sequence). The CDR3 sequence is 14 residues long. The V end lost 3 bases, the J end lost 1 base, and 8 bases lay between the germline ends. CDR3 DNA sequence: TGTGCCAGCAGCTTCAGGGGAGGCACAGATACGCAGTATTTT. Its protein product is CASSFRGGTDTQYF.

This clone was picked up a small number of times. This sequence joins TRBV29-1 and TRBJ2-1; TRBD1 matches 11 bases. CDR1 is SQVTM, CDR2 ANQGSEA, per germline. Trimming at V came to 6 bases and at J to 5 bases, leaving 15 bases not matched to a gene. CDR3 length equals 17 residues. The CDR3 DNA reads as TGCAGCGTGGCCGGGACAGGGGGGCTTGAGAGGGACAATGAGCAGTTCTTC. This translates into CSVAGTGGLERDNEQFF.

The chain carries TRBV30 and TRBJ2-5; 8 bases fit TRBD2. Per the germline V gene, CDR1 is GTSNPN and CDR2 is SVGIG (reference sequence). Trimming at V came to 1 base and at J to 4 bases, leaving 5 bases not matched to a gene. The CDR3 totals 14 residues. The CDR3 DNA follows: TGTGCCTGGAGTGCTACGGGAGGGGGAGAGACCCAGTACTTC. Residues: CAWSATGGGETQYF.

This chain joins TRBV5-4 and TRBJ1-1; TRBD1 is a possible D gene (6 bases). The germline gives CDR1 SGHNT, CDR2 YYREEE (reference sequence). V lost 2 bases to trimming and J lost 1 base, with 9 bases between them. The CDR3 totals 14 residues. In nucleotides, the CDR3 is TGTGCCAGCAGCTTTACGACAGGGAACACTGAAGCTTTCTTT. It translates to CASSFTTGNTEAFF.

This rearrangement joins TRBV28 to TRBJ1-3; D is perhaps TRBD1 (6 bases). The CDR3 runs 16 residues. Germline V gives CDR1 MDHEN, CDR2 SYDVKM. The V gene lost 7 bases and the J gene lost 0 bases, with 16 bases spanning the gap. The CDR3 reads CASNVGGVDSGNTIYF. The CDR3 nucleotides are TGTGCCAGCAATGTAGGGGGGGTCGACTCTGGAAACACCATATATTTT.

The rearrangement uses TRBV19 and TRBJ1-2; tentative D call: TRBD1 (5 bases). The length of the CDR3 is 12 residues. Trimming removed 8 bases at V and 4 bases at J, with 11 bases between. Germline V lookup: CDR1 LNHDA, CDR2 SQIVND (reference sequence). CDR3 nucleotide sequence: TGTGCCAGTTTGACAGACAGCTATGGCTACACCTTC. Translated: CASLTDSYGYTF.

CDR3 DNA sequence: TGTGCCAGCAGCGAGACAGAGAACACTGAAGCTTTCTTT. Protein: CASSETENTEAFF. The chain uses TRBV6-4 and TRBJ1-1, with D possibly TRBD1 on 5 matching bases. CDR1 and CDR2 from the germline V gene are MRHNA and SNTAGT. Trimming stripped 6 bases from V and 1 base from J, with 9 bases between. The CDR3 consists of 13 residues.